The 27 T cell receptor beta chains below come from one sample, sequenced in a study of CD8+ T cells in alopecia areata. Noted treatment: oral pan-JAK inhibitor, 5-10 mg twice daily. The authors extracted RNA and reverse transcribed it into cDNA as the sequencing template. Produced via immunoSEQ multiplex PCR; TCRdb's table is partial and in-frame only. The sample lists roughly 190,000 clones, roughly 60% occurring once. Sequenced here: CD4+ T cells sorted from blood, sampled at week 24, from a patient treated with tofacitinib. These receptors were collected from a human donor with alopecia areata.

The chain recombines TRBV29-1 with TRBJ1-2; D is unresolved. Germline assignment: CDR1 SQVTM and CDR2 ANQGSEA. The CDR3 spans 12 residues. Trimming stripped 0 bases from V and 4 bases from J, with 6 bases between. This CDR3 is CSVEDGFYGYTF. The DNA for the CDR3 is TGCAGCGTTGAAGATGGGTTCTATGGCTACACCTTC.

CDR3 sequence reads: CAWSVLEYEQYF. Written as DNA, the CDR3 is TGTGCCTGGAGTGTATTAGAGTACGAGCAGTACTTC. The chain joins TRBV30 to TRBJ2-7, with no clear D. Germline assignment: CDR1 GTSNPN and CDR2 SVGIG (reference sequence). The CDR3 extends over 12 amino acids. Trimming shortened V by 0 bases and J by 4 bases, and 7 bases separated the two germline ends.

V usage is TRBV7-9 and J usage is TRBJ1-5; the D is unclear. The CDR3 is made up of 12 amino acids. The V gene's germline CDR1 is SEHNR and CDR2 FQNEAQ (reference sequence). Trimming stripped 2 bases from V and 6 bases from J, with 5 bases between. The CDR3 is CASSLIRQPQHF. The DNA for the CDR3 is TGTGCCAGCAGCTTAATTCGTCAGCCCCAGCATTTT.

The count of this clone is one. V is TRBV30 and J is TRBJ1-1; D perhaps matches TRBD1 (5 bases). The CDR3 loop spans 11 amino acids. CDR1 and CDR2 (germline): GTSNPN, SVGIG (reference sequence). Trimming removed 4 bases from V and 10 bases from J, with 13 bases in between. The CDR3 reads CAWIAGGRAFF. The CDR3, as DNA: TGTGCCTGGATCGCTGGGGGGAGAGCTTTCTTT.

This clone was recorded a few times. V gene TRBV2 combines with J gene TRBJ1-2; 9 bases line up with TRBD1. V was clipped by 6 bases and J by 5 bases; unmatched bases: 4. Germline-derived CDR1 and CDR2 are SNHLY and FYNNEI. The CDR3 has 13 amino acids. The CDR3 loop reads CASRRTGEYGYTF. As DNA, the CDR3 is TGTGCCAGCAGGCGGACAGGGGAATATGGCTACACCTTC.

The chain is built from TRBV11-2 and TRBJ2-3, with D unresolved. The CDR3 has 13 residues. The germline V and J ends were trimmed by 3 bases and 2 bases, with 6 bases remaining between them. Germline loops: CDR1 SGHAT, CDR2 FQNNGV. The CDR3 region is CASSLGLTDTQYF. The CDR3 DNA reads as TGTGCCAGCAGCTTGGGCCTCACAGATACGCAGTATTTT.

This sequence joins TRBV11-2 and TRBJ2-1, with 10 bases aligning to TRBD2. V trimming: 8 bases; J trimming: 15 bases; junction bases outside the gene matches: 16. Looked up from germline, CDR1 is SGHAT and CDR2 is FQNNGV. The CDR3 runs to 14 residues. CDR3: CASHSNLAGVSPFF. The CDR3, as DNA: TGTGCCAGCCATTCTAATCTAGCGGGGGTCTCCCCGTTCTTC.

This clone is a singleton in its sample. This sequence joins TRBV29-1 and TRBJ1-1; D is perhaps TRBD1 (5 bases). V lost 2 bases to trimming and J lost 1 base, with 11 bases between them. CDR1 and CDR2 from the germline V gene are SQVTM and ANQGSEA. The CDR3 sequence is 14 residues long. CDR3 DNA sequence: TGCAGCGTTGAACGGCGCCAGGGGAACACTGAAGCTTTCTTT. Protein product: CSVERRQGNTEAFF.

V gene TRBV30 combines with J gene TRBJ1-3; D not resolved. This CDR3 is 14 amino acids long. In germline, CDR1 is GTSNPN, CDR2 SVGIG (reference sequence). V lost 5 bases and J 0 bases, leaving 11 bases between the germline ends. The DNA of the CDR3 is TGTGCCTGGGGGTATCGGGCCTCTGGAAACACCATATATTTT. Its translation: CAWGYRASGNTIYF.

The chain combines TRBV20-1 with TRBJ2-1; D unresolved. The V gene lost 7 bases and the J gene lost 5 bases, with 9 bases spanning the gap. CDR3 length equals 11 residues. Germline values: CDR1 DFQATT, CDR2 SNEGSKA (reference sequence). The CDR3 sequence: CSVATHNEQFF. The DNA for the CDR3 is TGCAGTGTTGCGACTCACAATGAGCAGTTCTTC.

This rearrangement joins TRBV21-1 to TRBJ2-7; TRBD1 is the table's D call and was not checked against the DNA. TRBV21-1 is termed a pseudogene. CDR3 size: 12 residues. The CDR3 is CASSETRYEQYF. CDR3 bases: TGTGCCAGCAGCGAGACACGTTACGAGCAGTACTTC.

The rearrangement uses TRBV27 and TRBJ1-5; possibly TRBD1 for D (5 bases). The V gene lost 8 bases and the J gene lost 0 bases, with 8 bases spanning the gap. The CDR3 has 13 amino acids. Germline V CDR1 and CDR2: MNHEY, SMNVEV (reference sequence). CDR3 loop: CASGTYSNQPQHF. The DNA of the CDR3 is TGTGCCAGCGGGACTTATAGCAATCAGCCCCAGCATTTT.

This chain joins TRBV12-5 and TRBJ2-5; no clear D. Trimming removed 0 bases at V and 5 bases at J, with 4 bases between. The CDR3 contains 12 residues. Germline assignment: CDR1 LGHNT and CDR2 FRNRAP. The CDR3, as DNA: TGTGCTAGTGGTTTGGTACCGGAGACCCAGTACTTC. The encoded protein is CASGLVPETQYF.

Concerning this clone itself: Different DNA sequences within this sample yield the same CDR3. The gene calls are TRBV7-9 and TRBJ2-5; D may be TRBD1 or TRBD2 (5 bases each). The ends were cut back, 3 bases at V and 2 bases at J, with 10 bases in the middle. This CDR3 comprises 14 residues. Germline V lookup: CDR1 SEHNR, CDR2 FQNEAQ (reference sequence). The CDR3 region is CASSLGTVQETQYF. CDR3 in DNA: TGTGCCAGCAGCTTGGGGACCGTACAAGAGACCCAGTACTTC.

With respect to this clone: Other DNA sequences within the sample encode an identical CDR3. This sequence joins TRBV30 and TRBJ1-4; D remains ambiguous. The CDR3 is 13 amino acids. Trimming removed 2 bases at V and 4 bases at J, with 8 bases between. Germline V gene data show CDR1 as GTSNPN and CDR2 as SVGIG (reference sequence). The CDR3 region is CAWSLRVNEKLFF. The CDR3 DNA follows: TGTGCCTGGAGTTTAAGGGTTAATGAAAAACTGTTTTTT.

The chain links TRBV19 to TRBJ2-2; the D is unclear. The germline V and J ends were trimmed by 6 bases and 4 bases, with 9 bases remaining between them. CDR3 size: 13 residues. The germline V gene encodes CDR1 LNHDA and CDR2 SQIVND (reference sequence). The CDR3 is CASSGLPTGELFF. CDR3 coding DNA: TGTGCCAGTAGCGGGTTGCCCACCGGGGAGCTGTTTTTT.

At least ten counts were recorded for this clone. The rearrangement joins TRBV7-8 to TRBJ1-2, with TRBD1 matching over 7 bases. Germline trimming cut 1 base from V and 4 bases from J; bases unmatched to any gene: 3. Looked up from germline, CDR1 is SGHVS and CDR2 is FQNEAQ. The CDR3 runs to 14 residues. The CDR3 spells CASSLERQGYGYTF. CDR3 in DNA: TGTGCCAGCAGCTTAGAGCGACAGGGCTATGGCTACACCTTC. Based on the CDR3 plus reference TRBV7-8 and TRBJ1-2, the full variable domain is GAGVSQSPRYKVAKRGQDVALRCDPISGHVSLFWYQQALGQGPEFLTYFQNEAQLDKSGLPSDRFFAERPEGSVSTLKIQRTQQEDSAVYLCASSLERQGYGYTFGSGTRLTVV.

This chain links TRBV15 with TRBJ2-4; 9 bases agree with TRBD2. CDR3 length: 15 amino acids. V shed 3 bases and J 8 bases; nucleotides not matched to a gene: 8. CDR1 is LNHNV and CDR2 is YYDKDF in the germline V gene (reference sequence). This chain's CDR3 is CATSSGGGATDIQYF. CDR3 nucleotide sequence: TGTGCCACCAGCAGTGGCGGGGGGGCCACGGACATTCAGTACTTC.

V usage is TRBV4-3 and J usage is TRBJ1-3; D remains unclear. This CDR3 has 15 amino acids. Trimming left V 1 base short and J 0 bases short, with 7 bases between. In germline, CDR1 is LGHNA, CDR2 YSLEER. CDR3 nucleotide sequence: TGCGCCAGCAGCCAAGGGCCGGGCTCTGGAAACACCATATATTTT. This gives the protein CASSQGPGSGNTIYF.

The chain combines TRBV29-1 with TRBJ2-5, with 7 bases matching TRBD1. This CDR3 spans 13 amino acids. CDR1 SQVTM and CDR2 ANQGSEA come from the germline V gene. V dropped 3 bases and J dropped 8; count of bases not matched to a gene: 9. The CDR3 loop is CSVDRPGQSTQYF. In nucleotides, the CDR3 is TGCAGCGTTGATCGCCCGGGACAGTCAACCCAGTACTTC.

The chain joins TRBV4-2 to TRBJ2-7, with 9 bases that match TRBD2. With V trimmed by 2 bases and J by 3 bases, 5 bases remained unmatched. The CDR3 has 15 amino acids. Germline CDR1 LGHNA, CDR2 YNFKEQ. CDR3 bases: TGTGCCAGCAGCCAAAGGGGTAGCGGGGGCTACGAGCAGTACTTC. Its protein is CASSQRGSGGYEQYF.

This clone was detected only once. The chain uses TRBV6-6 and TRBJ2-4; either TRBD1 or TRBD2 may fit D (6 bases each). The CDR3 extends over 12 amino acids. The germline V gene encodes CDR1 MNHNY and CDR2 SVGAGI (reference sequence). V was cut by 5 bases and J by 9 bases, with 11 bases left in between. CDR3 sequence (DNA): TGTGCCAGCAGTCCACAGGGAGGCATTCAGTACTTC. Residues: CASSPQGGIQYF.

This chain connects TRBV6-1 to TRBJ1-5, with no clear D. The CDR3 length is 15 residues. Trimming shortened V by 1 base and J by 0 bases, and 7 bases separated the two germline ends. Germline V gene sequence: CDR1 MNHNS, CDR2 SASEGT. The CDR3 reads CASSEDSNSNQPQHF. CDR3 nucleotide sequence: TGTGCCAGCAGTGAAGACAGCAATAGCAATCAGCCCCAGCATTTT.

The rearrangement uses TRBV5-4 and TRBJ2-3, with 7 bases identical to TRBD1. The CDR3 sequence is 15 residues long. Germline V gene sequence: CDR1 SGHNT, CDR2 YYREEE (reference sequence). Trimming at V came to 0 bases and at J to 0 bases, leaving 1 base not matched to a gene. This CDR3 is CASSLGQGSTDTQYF. CDR3 DNA sequence: TGTGCCAGCAGCTTGGGACAGGGAAGCACAGATACGCAGTATTTT.

The chain links TRBV11-2 to TRBJ2-4; D is possibly TRBD1 (5 bases). Germline CDR1 is SGHAT and CDR2 is FQNNGV. The CDR3 contains 16 residues. V lost 5 bases to trimming and J lost 3 bases, with 17 bases between them. The CDR3 reads CASSPPTASGKNIQYF. Here the CDR3 DNA reads TGTGCCAGCAGCCCTCCGACAGCGAGTGGCAAAAACATTCAGTACTTC.

The CDR3 nucleotides read TGCGCCAGCACCCCCACCCGGAGACAGGGATACAATGAGCAGTTCTTC. Encoded protein: CASTPTRRQGYNEQFF. This chain connects TRBV5-1 to TRBJ2-1; 7 nucleotides align to TRBD1. CDR3 length equals 16 residues. Per germline, CDR1 SGHRS and CDR2 YFSETQ. J gave up 4 bases and V 6 bases, and 13 bases lay outside the gene matches.

This chain links TRBV5-6 with TRBJ1-4; D is undetermined. Germline loops: CDR1 SGHDT, CDR2 YYEEEE. Trimming stripped 4 bases from V and 12 bases from J, with 19 bases between. This CDR3 region has 14 residues. The CDR3 sequence is CASSPPGRLSQLFF. For the CDR3, the DNA is TGTGCCAGCAGCCCACCTGGTCGCTTAAGTCAACTGTTTTTT.